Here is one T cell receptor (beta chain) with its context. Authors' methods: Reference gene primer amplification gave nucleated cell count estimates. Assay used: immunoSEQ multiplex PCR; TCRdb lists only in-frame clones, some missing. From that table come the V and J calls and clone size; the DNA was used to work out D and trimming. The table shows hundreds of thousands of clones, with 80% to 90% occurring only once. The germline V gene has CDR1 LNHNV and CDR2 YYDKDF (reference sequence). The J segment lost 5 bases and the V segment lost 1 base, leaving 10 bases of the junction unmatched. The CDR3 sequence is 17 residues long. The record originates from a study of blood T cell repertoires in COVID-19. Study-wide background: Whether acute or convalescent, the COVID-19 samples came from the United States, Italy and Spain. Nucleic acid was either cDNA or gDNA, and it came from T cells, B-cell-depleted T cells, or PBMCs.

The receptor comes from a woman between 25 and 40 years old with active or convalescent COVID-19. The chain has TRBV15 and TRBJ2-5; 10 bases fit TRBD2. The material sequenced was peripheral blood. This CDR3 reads CATSRGGSSGSLETQYF. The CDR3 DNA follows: TGTGCCACCAGCAGAGGGGGGTCTAGCGGGAGTTTGGAGACCCAGTACTTC.